This T cell receptor beta chain was recovered during a study of post-analysis software for immune sequencing data. Whole-study context: Included courses were relapsing-remitting and secondary progressive multiple sclerosis; progressive-relapsing multiple sclerosis was also included.

Germline V gene sequence: CDR1 DFQATT, CDR2 SNEGSKA (reference sequence). The CDR3 spans 12 residues. V shed 1 base and J shed 7 bases, with 10 bases lying between them. TCR beta cDNA libraries had unique molecular identifiers. Each CDR3 protein is one row after TCRdb ran MiXCR on the PCR reads. The sample has around 770,000 distinct CDR3 sequences; just over 45% are singletons. Turning to this clonotype: Its target is not known.

General study results and limits: The study found TRBV5-6, TRBV5-1 and TRBV20-1 among a handful of TRBV segments more frequent in patients than controls. By F measure, samples from a shared preparation batch strongly co-clustered. Relative to controls, patients with multiple sclerosis showed significantly lower normalized Chao1 diversity.

This receptor was taken from a girl aged 10 to 17 with multiple sclerosis. The sequenced sample consisted of blood. J is TRBJ2-5 and V is TRBV20-1; the D is unclear. The CDR3 reads CSARVPGWTQYF. CDR3 nucleotides: TGCAGTGCTAGAGTCCCCGGTTGGACCCAGTACTTC.